This passage covers 20 T cell receptor beta chains from one sample sequenced in a study of immune heterogeneity within non-small cell lung tumors. Samples each supplied 600 ng of bulk tumor genomic DNA as template. Spaced far apart, several biopsies were taken from each primary tumor during surgery. Samples came from untreated patients having curative surgery for newly diagnosed non-small cell lung cancer. It was a multiplex PCR that amplified TCR beta CDR3, with 32 V and 13 J primers. Each CDR3 protein gets one entry after TCRdb re-called the multiplex PCR reads with MiXCR. The sample contains about 21,000 distinct CDR3 sequences, 28% of which appear only once. Input material: lung tumor tissue. The receptors stem from a man aged 35 to 55 with non-small cell lung cancer.

Worth noting for this clonotype: This sequence may be a read error, since a much larger clone differs from it by one base. The chain employs TRBV25-1 and TRBJ2-1, with TRBD2 identical over 7 bases. V was pared by 1 base and J by 5 bases, with 8 bases of the junction left unmatched. The V gene's germline CDR1 is MGHDK and CDR2 SYGVNS. This CDR3 has 16 residues. CDR3 sequence: CASSEFRGRGNNEQFF. The CDR3 bases are TGTGCCAGCAGTGAATTCCGCGGGAGAGGGAACAATGAGCAGTTCTTC.

As for this clonotype: A much larger clone sits a single nucleotide away, making a read error possible. A read error is likely, as this CDR3 ends without the conserved phenylalanine or tryptophan. This rearrangement joins TRBV6-2 or TRBV6-3 to TRBJ1-2; no reliable D call. The CDR3 loop spans 14 amino acids. From germline, CDR1 is MNHEY and CDR2 SVGEGT. V lost 2 bases, J lost 8 bases, and 15 bases lay in between. The DNA for the CDR3 is TGTGCCAGCAGTTACGCCTCCCGGACGGGGGGCTACACCTCC. Translation: CASSYASRTGGYTS.

V usage is TRBV7-9 and J usage is TRBJ1-1; tentative D call: TRBD1 (6 bases). Per the germline V gene, CDR1 is SEHNR and CDR2 is FQNEAQ (reference sequence). Between the trimmed V and J ends, which lost 5 bases and 2 bases, there was a span of 15 bases. There are 15 residues in the CDR3. CDR3 sequence reads: CASSPPGVSNTEAFF. The CDR3 nucleotides read TGTGCCAGCAGCCCACCAGGGGTGTCAAACACTGAAGCTTTCTTT.

This rearrangement joins TRBV11-2 to TRBJ2-3; D not certain. CDR3 length: 15 residues. Germline CDR1 is SGHAT and CDR2 is FQNNGV. Trimming shortened V by 3 bases and J by 0 bases, and 10 bases separated the two germline ends. The CDR3: CASSLGRYSTDTQYF. The CDR3, as DNA: TGTGCCAGCAGCTTGGGTAGATATAGCACAGATACGCAGTATTTT.

This clonotype was seen more than once but under ten times. CDR3 in DNA: TGTGCCAGCAGGCTCTCGCGCTCCTGGAACACTGAAGCTTTCTTT. Translation gives CASRLSRSWNTEAFF. This rearrangement joins TRBV7-2 to TRBJ1-1; D is ambiguous. This CDR3 is built from 15 residues. Germline V gene sequence: CDR1 SGHTA, CDR2 FQGNSA. With 6 bases removed from V and 1 base from J, the gap between germline ends came to 15 bases.

The sample holds a few counts of this clonotype. The CDR3 here is CASSQRVTPVSNQPQHF. For the CDR3, the DNA is TGCGCCAGCAGCCAAAGGGTAACCCCCGTTAGCAATCAGCCCCAGCATTTT. The chain has TRBV4-3 and TRBJ1-5; D gene uncertain. The CDR3 sequence is 17 residues long. Germline CDR1 reads LGHNA; CDR2 reads YSLEER. V lost 2 bases and J lost 0, with 14 bases in between.

This clonotype has at least ten counts. V gene TRBV4-1 combines with J gene TRBJ2-7, with 9 bases fitting TRBD1. The CDR3 length is 17 residues. Germline loops: CDR1 MGHRA, CDR2 YSYEKL. V lost 4 bases, J lost 1 base, and 11 bases stayed unmatched. The CDR3 reads CASSPSSGTGFSYEQYF. CDR3 DNA sequence: TGCGCCAGCAGCCCCTCGTCTGGGACAGGGTTTTCCTACGAGCAGTACTTC.

Details on this clonotype: Lacking the conserved final phenylalanine or tryptophan, this CDR3 likely reflects a read error. The V and J genes are TRBV29-1 and TRBJ2-7; either TRBD1 or TRBD2 may fit D (5 bases each). The CDR3 is 13 amino acids. Germline V gene lookup returns CDR1 SQVTM and CDR2 ANQGSEA. Trimming removed 5 bases at V and 2 bases at J, with 13 bases between. CDR3 protein: CSVLSGTAYEQYL. CDR3 nucleotides: TGCAGCGTTCTCTCCGGGACGGCCTACGAGCAGTACCTC.

This clonotype has a count of ten or more. V is TRBV5-1 and J is TRBJ2-7, with D possibly TRBD2 on 6 matching bases. The germline V gene encodes CDR1 SGHRS and CDR2 YFSETQ. V lost 1 base and J lost 7, with 21 bases in between. The CDR3 loop spans 16 amino acids. The CDR3 DNA is TGCGCCAGCAGCTTGATCCGGAGCGGGCCAAAGGGGGAGCAGTACTTC. Translated: CASSLIRSGPKGEQYF.

This clonotype was seen many times. The V and J genes are TRBV11-3 and TRBJ2-1; the D gene is possibly TRBD1 (5 bases). V gave up 4 bases and J gave up 8 bases, with 18 bases separating them. CDR1 and CDR2 from the germline V gene are SGHNT and YENEEA. The CDR3 runs 15 residues. This chain's CDR3 is CASSSGFGVVHEQFF. Written as DNA, the CDR3 is TGTGCCAGCAGCTCAGGGTTCGGTGTAGTGCATGAGCAGTTCTTC.

As concerns this clonotype: A much larger clone sits a single nucleotide away, making a read error possible. V is TRBV19 and J is TRBJ2-2; D may be TRBD1 (5 bases). Trimming stripped 7 bases from V and 6 bases from J, with 15 bases between. Germline CDR1 reads LNHDA; CDR2 reads SQIVND (reference sequence). CDR3 length equals 14 residues. CDR3 in amino acids: CASTSLDSAGELFF. The DNA of the CDR3 is TGTGCCAGTACCTCTCTAGACAGTGCCGGGGAGCTGTTTTTT.

At least ten counts were recorded for this clonotype. This chain links TRBV4-3 with TRBJ1-5; D possibly corresponds to TRBD1 (6 bases). Germline V gives CDR1 LGHNA, CDR2 YSLEER. V was cut by 4 bases and J by 2 bases, with 9 bases left in between. The CDR3 loop spans 14 amino acids. Here the CDR3 DNA reads TGCGCCAGCAGCCTGGGGGCGGGCAATCAGCCCCAGCATTTT. Translated: CASSLGAGNQPQHF.

This clonotype was observed many times. The chain carries TRBV6-1 and TRBJ2-7; 7 nucleotides align to TRBD1. Unmatched junction bases numbered 11, after V lost 7 bases and J lost 2 bases. The CDR3 has 15 residues. The germline V gene encodes CDR1 MNHNS and CDR2 SASEGT. Here the CDR3 DNA reads TGTGCCAGCACCGCTTCCGGGACAGCTCCCTACGAGCAGTACTTC. This gives the protein CASTASGTAPYEQYF.

This clonotype is judged medium-sized. V usage is TRBV2 and J usage is TRBJ2-7; D ambiguous. The CDR3 is 14 amino acids. Germline V gives CDR1 SNHLY, CDR2 FYNNEI. V was trimmed by 6 bases and J by 2 bases, leaving 14 bases between them. CDR3: CASRRNLGTYEQYF. The CDR3 bases are TGTGCCAGCAGGCGGAACTTGGGGACCTACGAGCAGTACTTC.

The count of this clonotype is one. V usage is TRBV18 and J usage is TRBJ1-2; 9 nucleotides align to TRBD1. The V gene's germline CDR1 is KGHSH and CDR2 LQKENI. The ends lost 2 bases at V and 6 bases at J; junction bases unmatched: 4. CDR3 length: 14 amino acids. The CDR3 nucleotides are TGTGCCAGCTCACCAGACAGGGGGGAGGATGGCTACACCTTC. This translates into CASSPDRGEDGYTF.

As to this clonotype: A read error is possible here, since a much larger clone lies one base away. This is likely a read error, given that the CDR3 carries no conserved phenylalanine or tryptophan at its end. The chain recombines TRBV7-3 with TRBJ1-2; 7 positions match TRBD1. Unmatched junction bases numbered 6, after V lost 5 bases and J lost 6 bases. CDR1 is SGHTA, CDR2 FQGTGA, per germline. CDR3 size: 13 residues. This chain's CDR3 is CASSATGRDGYTS. CDR3 nucleotide sequence: TGTGCCAGCAGCGCGACAGGGAGGGATGGCTACACCTCC.

The V gene is TRBV14, the J gene TRBJ2-7; no definite D call. Germline CDR1 SGHDN, CDR2 FVKESK. CDR3 length equals 15 residues. Trimming took off 1 base at V and 2 bases at J, with 12 bases between the two ends. CDR3 region: CASSQGRGGAYEQYF. The CDR3 DNA is TGTGCCAGCAGCCAAGGTCGAGGCGGAGCCTACGAGCAGTACTTC. The entire variable domain, with the rest obtained from reference TRBV14 and TRBJ2-7, is as follows: EAGVTQFPSHSVIEKGQTVTLRCDPISGHDNLYWYRRVMGKEIKFLLHFVKESKQDESGMPNNRFLAERTGGTYSTLKVQPAELEDSGVYFCASSQGRGGAYEQYFGPGTRLTVT.

V gene TRBV19 combines with J gene TRBJ1-2; D is undetermined. The V gene's germline CDR1 is LNHDA and CDR2 SQIVND (reference sequence). There are 11 residues in the CDR3. The V end was cut by 4 bases, the J end by 6 bases, with 6 bases between. The CDR3 loop is CASSTHDGYTF. CDR3 bases: TGTGCCAGTAGTACCCACGATGGCTACACCTTC.

This clonotype was found a few times. The CDR3 reads CSASPADRTNTGELFF. CDR3 in DNA: TGCAGTGCTAGTCCCGCAGACCGCACTAACACCGGGGAGCTGTTTTTT. The chain recombines TRBV20-1 with TRBJ2-2; D is unclear. From germline, CDR1 is DFQATT and CDR2 SNEGSKA (reference sequence). Trimming pared 3 bases from V and 2 bases from J, leaving 16 bases between. The CDR3 sequence is 16 residues long.

The rearrangement uses TRBV3-1 and TRBJ1-1; D is ambiguous. The CDR3 covers 14 residues. Trimming took off 3 bases at V and 7 bases at J, with 15 bases between the two ends. Germline V gene data show CDR1 as LGHDT and CDR2 as YNNKEL (reference sequence). CDR3 region: CASSQGIRGIEAFF. The CDR3 DNA is TGTGCCAGCAGCCAGGGAATTCGAGGCATTGAAGCTTTCTTT.